The 30 T cell receptor beta chains in this list originate from one sample, sequenced in a study of T cells expressing NK-cell markers. TCRdb reprocessed the 5' RACE reads and reports one entry per CDR3 protein, with no DNA. The sample's table shows 500,000 to 700,000 distinct CDR3 sequences. Sequencing was performed on blood T cells: a sorted CD56 or NKG2C T cell subset, CD4+ or CD8+ T cells, or bulk PBMC T cells (not recorded which). Receptors originate from a man aged 18 to 29 in good health.

This sequence joins TRBV27 and TRBJ2-7; TCRdb designates TRBD1, a call that cannot be tested without DNA. The CDR3 length is 13 residues. From germline, CDR1 is MNHEY and CDR2 SMNVEV (reference sequence). CDR3 sequence reads: CASSSWDGYEQYF.

V is TRBV5-1 and J is TRBJ2-3; TCRdb designates TRBD1, a call that cannot be tested without DNA. Germline V gene lookup returns CDR1 SGHRS and CDR2 YFSETQ. CDR3 length: 15 amino acids. CDR3: CASSLTGQGIDTQYF.

The genes are TRBV12-3 or TRBV12-4 and TRBJ1-6. CDR3 length equals 14 residues. The CDR3 sequence is CASRTGWGNSPLHF.

The rearrangement joins TRBV5-1 to TRBJ2-7; TCRdb names TRBD1, which stays unverified in the absence of DNA. Germline-derived CDR1 and CDR2 are SGHRS and YFSETQ. This CDR3 region has 15 residues. CDR3 sequence reads: CASSAGTDGYDEQYF. The full variable domain, completed using reference TRBV5-1 and TRBJ2-7, is KAGVTQTPRYLIKTRGQQVTLSCSPISGHRSVSWYQQTPGQGLQFLFEYFSETQRNKGNFPGRFSGRQFSNSRSEMNVSTLELGDSALYLCASSAGTDGYDEQYFGPGTRLTVT.

V usage is TRBV7-7 and J usage is TRBJ2-2. CDR1 and CDR2 (germline): SSHAT, FNYEAQ (reference sequence). CDR3 length: 13 residues. The CDR3 loop is CASSPAGSGELFF.

The CDR3: CSVELRRADTEAFF. The chain recombines TRBV29-1 with TRBJ1-1. This CDR3 is 14 amino acids long. Germline loops: CDR1 SQVTM, CDR2 ANQGSEA.

The chain has TRBV5-4 and TRBJ2-1. The CDR3 is 15 residues long. Germline CDR1 reads SGHNT; CDR2 reads YYREEE (reference sequence). The CDR3 protein is CASSLAQDSYNEQFF. The full variable domain, in which reference TRBV5-4 and TRBJ2-1 provide the parts outside the CDR3, is ETGVTQSPTHLIKTRGQQVTLRCSSQSGHNTVSWYQQALGQGPQFIFQYYREEENGRGNFPPRFSGLQFPNYSSELNVNALELDDSALYLCASSLAQDSYNEQFFGPGTRLTVL.

The chain uses TRBV20-1 and TRBJ2-5; TCRdb reports TRBD1, a call that lacks DNA to check it against. The CDR3 sequence is 14 residues long. Per the germline V gene, CDR1 is DFQATT and CDR2 is SNEGSKA (reference sequence). CDR3 in amino acids: CSAETRGRQETQYF.

The chain joins TRBV5-5 to TRBJ2-1; checking the TCRdb D call of TRBD2 is not possible without DNA. The length of the CDR3 is 13 residues. CDR1 SGHKS and CDR2 YYEKEE come from the germline V gene (reference sequence). The CDR3 protein is CASHYMGGYEQFF. The variable domain in full, completed from reference TRBV5-5 and TRBJ2-1, reads DAGVTQSPTHLIKTRGQQVTLRCSPISGHKSVSWYQQVLGQGPQFIFQYYEKEERGRGNFPDRFSARQFPNYSSELNVNALLLGDSALYLCASHYMGGYEQFFGPGTRLTVL.

The chain joins TRBV19 to TRBJ2-7; the D call from TCRdb, TRBD1, cannot be confirmed without DNA. This CDR3 has 14 amino acids. The germline gives CDR1 LNHDA, CDR2 SQIVND (reference sequence). The CDR3 sequence is CASSMQGSRNEQYF.

The chain links TRBV12-3 or TRBV12-4 to TRBJ2-7; the D call of TRBD1 rests on TCRdb alone, since no DNA is present to check it. The CDR3 is made up of 14 amino acids. The CDR3 sequence: CASSTQGQEYEQYF.

The J gene is TRBJ1-4, the V gene TRBV4-1; no DNA is available, so the TRBD1 call from TCRdb remains unchecked. The length of the CDR3 is 17 residues. Germline V gene sequence: CDR1 MGHRA, CDR2 YSYEKL. CDR3 residues: CASSQERWRDSHEKLFF.

The rearrangement joins TRBV27 to TRBJ2-1; TCRdb returns TRBD1, unconfirmable since there is no DNA. CDR3 length: 16 residues. Germline CDR1 MNHEY, CDR2 SMNVEV (reference sequence). This CDR3 is CASSYLQSGARGEQFF.

The rearrangement joins TRBV5-1 to TRBJ2-7; TCRdb gives TRBD2 as the D gene, but with no DNA this cannot be confirmed. Germline CDR1 and CDR2: SGHRS and YFSETQ. This CDR3 has 14 amino acids. The CDR3 sequence: CASSLDRGVGEQYF.

V gene TRBV10-2 combines with J gene TRBJ2-1. This CDR3 spans 14 amino acids. Germline CDR1 reads WSHSY; CDR2 reads SAAADI. The CDR3 spells CASQFQQTLGEQFF.

The chain is built from TRBV4-3 and TRBJ2-1; TCRdb reports TRBD1, a call that lacks DNA to check it against. CDR3 length: 12 amino acids. Germline V gene sequence: CDR1 LGHNA, CDR2 YSLEER. The CDR3 sequence: CASSYGRGEQFF.

V gene TRBV7-9 combines with J gene TRBJ2-5; TCRdb's D call, TRBD1, is unchecked because there is no DNA. Germline CDR1 and CDR2: SEHNR and FQNEAQ (reference sequence). CDR3 length: 16 residues. CDR3 in amino acids: CASSQWVTRGTETQYF.

This chain uses TRBV6-6 with TRBJ2-1; TCRdb outputs TRBD1, but without DNA this stays unchecked. Germline CDR1 is MNHNY and CDR2 is SVGAGI (reference sequence). The CDR3 is 13 amino acids. The CDR3 sequence is CASSGQGANEQFF.

The chain combines TRBV15 with TRBJ2-1; TCRdb lists TRBD1, though no DNA is available to test this call. This CDR3 spans 17 amino acids. CDR1 and CDR2 (germline): LNHNV, YYDKDF (reference sequence). The CDR3 is CATSRDGTGSLGTQQFF.

The chain joins TRBV5-1 to TRBJ2-5; TCRdb names TRBD1, which stays unverified in the absence of DNA. The CDR3 runs 14 residues. Germline CDR1 and CDR2: SGHRS and YFSETQ. CDR3 in amino acids: CASTTSDSSETQYF.

The chain couples TRBV11-2 to TRBJ2-6; TCRdb calls TRBD2, which cannot be checked without DNA. Germline V CDR1 and CDR2: SGHAT, FQNNGV. The CDR3 covers 17 residues. The CDR3 protein is CASSQTSSISGANVLTF.

The chain has TRBV12-3 or TRBV12-4 and TRBJ2-5; TCRdb reports TRBD1, a call that lacks DNA to check it against. This CDR3 has 15 residues. The CDR3 loop is CASSLRGTGMETQYF.

The genes are TRBV12-3 or TRBV12-4 and TRBJ2-3; the TRBD2 assignment by TCRdb is unverifiable without DNA. The CDR3 is 14 residues long. CDR3 sequence reads: CASSGLGQTYTQYF.

The chain uses TRBV29-1 and TRBJ2-3; absent DNA, TCRdb's TRBD2 call cannot be checked. This CDR3 contains 15 residues. Germline CDR1 SQVTM, CDR2 ANQGSEA. CDR3 region: CSYVVASGPTDTQYF.

The chain couples TRBV12-3 or TRBV12-4 to TRBJ1-6. The CDR3 contains 14 residues. CDR3 sequence: CASSLSSGGSPLHF.

This chain links TRBV5-6 with TRBJ2-1; TCRdb lists TRBD2, though no DNA is available to test this call. Germline V CDR1 and CDR2: SGHDT, YYEEEE. The length of the CDR3 is 16 residues. This CDR3 is CASSPLRRFTYNEQFF.

The chain uses TRBV18 and TRBJ1-4. Per germline, CDR1 KGHSH and CDR2 LQKENI. This CDR3 comprises 17 residues. The CDR3 loop reads CASSPTRKLARNEKLFF.

This sequence joins TRBV10-3 and TRBJ2-1; the D call of TRBD1 rests on TCRdb alone, since no DNA is present to check it. The germline V gene encodes CDR1 ENHRY and CDR2 SYGVKD. The CDR3 has 11 amino acids. Here the CDR3 reads CATRVRDMQFF.

The chain carries TRBV6-5 and TRBJ2-5; TCRdb gives TRBD1 as the D gene, but with no DNA this cannot be confirmed. The CDR3 is made up of 16 amino acids. Germline values: CDR1 MNHEY, CDR2 SVGAGI. The CDR3: CASSSPGQATQETQYF.

The chain joins TRBV18 to TRBJ2-1; TCRdb's assignment of TRBD2 cannot be checked, as there is no DNA. In germline, CDR1 is KGHSH, CDR2 LQKENI. This CDR3 has 16 residues. CDR3 sequence: CASSPSEGLAHNEQFF.